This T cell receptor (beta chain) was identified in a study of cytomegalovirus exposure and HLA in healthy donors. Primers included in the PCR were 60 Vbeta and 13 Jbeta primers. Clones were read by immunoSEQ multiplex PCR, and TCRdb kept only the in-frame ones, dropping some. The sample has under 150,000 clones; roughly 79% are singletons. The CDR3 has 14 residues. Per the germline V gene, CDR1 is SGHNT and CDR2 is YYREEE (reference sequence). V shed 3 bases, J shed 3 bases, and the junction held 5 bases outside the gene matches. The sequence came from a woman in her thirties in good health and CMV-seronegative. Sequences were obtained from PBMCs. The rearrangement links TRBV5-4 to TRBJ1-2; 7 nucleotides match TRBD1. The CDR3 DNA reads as TGTGCCAGCAGCTCCGGGACAGCAGACTATGGCTACACCTTC. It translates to CASSSGTADYGYTF.